Following are 19 T cell receptor beta chains from one sample sequenced in a study of human T cells and chemical hapten exposure. Noted time point: pre-sensitization, week 0. Treatment defined: therapeutic diphenylcyclopropenone sensitization with weekly scalp DPC. One entry per CDR3 protein results from TCRdb running MiXCR on the RACE reads. The repertoire holds more than 250,000 distinct CDR3 sequences, 7.5% to 10% seen once, with about 2.5% in the top ten. Sequences were derived from whole blood, sampled in connection with sensitization to the hapten diphenylcyclopropenone (DPC). Receptors were obtained from a woman between 35 and 50 years old with alopecia areata. Some clones in this sample may be carry-over from other donors' samples.

This clonotype occurred a few times. The J gene is TRBJ2-1, the V gene TRBV20-1; 11 positions match TRBD2. The trim removed 8 bases at V and 5 bases at J, leaving 17 bases unmatched. CDR1 is DFQATT and CDR2 is SNEGSKA in the germline V gene (reference sequence). The CDR3 runs to 17 residues. CDR3 sequence reads: CSIHRDWGTSGHNEQFF. The DNA of the CDR3 is TGCAGTATCCACCGGGACTGGGGGACTAGCGGACACAATGAGCAGTTCTTC.

In this sample, this clonotype turned up a few times. V gene TRBV5-6 combines with J gene TRBJ1-1, with 7 bases aligning to TRBD1. Unmatched junction bases numbered 8, after V lost 0 bases and J lost 3 bases. In germline, CDR1 is SGHDT, CDR2 YYEEEE. The CDR3 is 16 residues long. CDR3 sequence: CASSLAPGQAHTEAFF. As DNA, the CDR3 is TGTGCCAGCAGCTTGGCCCCCGGACAGGCTCACACTGAAGCTTTCTTT.

This chain uses TRBV7-8 with TRBJ2-7; D is perhaps TRBD2 (6 bases). Germline CDR1 reads SGHVS; CDR2 reads FQNEAQ. V lost 1 base and J lost 0, with 13 bases in between. CDR3 length: 16 amino acids. The CDR3 protein is CASSLEDPGGSYEQYF. The CDR3, as DNA: TGTGCCAGCAGCTTAGAGGACCCCGGGGGCTCCTACGAGCAGTACTTC. Full variable domain (missing parts from reference TRBV7-8 and TRBJ2-7): GAGVSQSPRYKVAKRGQDVALRCDPISGHVSLFWYQQALGQGPEFLTYFQNEAQLDKSGLPSDRFFAERPEGSVSTLKIQRTQQEDSAVYLCASSLEDPGGSYEQYFGPGTRLTVT.

The chain couples TRBV4-3 to TRBJ2-4; D gene uncertain. This CDR3 is built from 16 residues. The V and J ends lost 1 base and 0 bases respectively, with 10 bases between them. Germline V gives CDR1 LGHNA, CDR2 YSLEER. CDR3 sequence (DNA): TGCGCCAGCAGCCAAGCGACCAATCTAGCCAAAAACATTCAGTACTTC. Its protein product is CASSQATNLAKNIQYF.

V gene TRBV5-1 combines with J gene TRBJ2-7; unclear D gene. V was trimmed by 0 bases and J by 3 bases, leaving 10 bases between them. This CDR3 region has 14 residues. Germline V gene sequence: CDR1 SGHRS, CDR2 YFSETQ. DNA of the CDR3: TGCGCCAGCAGCTTGGGGGCCGGCCACTACGAGCAGTACTTC. Translated: CASSLGAGHYEQYF.

This sequence joins TRBV10-3 and TRBJ2-3; 13 positions match TRBD2. The V gene's germline CDR1 is ENHRY and CDR2 SYGVKD. The CDR3 runs 15 residues. V lost 6 bases, J lost 4 bases, and 4 bases stayed unmatched. CDR3 nucleotide sequence: TGTGCCATCAGAAATACTAGCGGGAGGGCAGATACGCAGTATTTT. Protein: CAIRNTSGRADTQYF.

V is TRBV12-3 or TRBV12-4 and J is TRBJ1-1; D is uncertain. V was cut by 6 bases and J by 0 bases, with 11 bases left in between. This CDR3 is built from 14 residues. CDR3 residues: CASSRPLLNTEAFF. The CDR3 nucleotides read TGTGCCAGCAGCCGACCGTTATTGAACACTGAAGCTTTCTTT.

The chain combines TRBV7-3 with TRBJ2-1, with 7 bases identical to TRBD2. CDR1 is SGHTA and CDR2 is FQGTGA in the germline V gene. The ends lost 5 bases at V and 1 base at J; junction bases unmatched: 8. There are 16 residues in the CDR3. In nucleotides, the CDR3 is TGTGCCAGCAGCGAATCTAGCGGCGCATCCTACAATGAGCAGTTCTTC. Translation gives CASSESSGASYNEQFF.

This clonotype appeared many times. The rearrangement links TRBV7-2 to TRBJ1-3; D gene unclear. This CDR3 is built from 15 residues. The V end lost 1 base, the J end lost 0 bases, and 7 bases lay between the germline ends. CDR1 and CDR2 (germline): SGHTA, FQGNSA. The CDR3 region has the DNA TGTGCCAGCAGCTTAGGGGCAGGCTCTGGAAACACCATATATTTT. Translation gives CASSLGAGSGNTIYF.

This clonotype has only a few counts. The CDR3: CASSRGTSGRGYNEQFF. CDR3 DNA: TGTGCCAGCAGCCGTGGGACTAGCGGGAGGGGGTACAATGAGCAGTTCTTC. The V gene is TRBV12-3 or TRBV12-4, the J gene TRBJ2-1; TRBD2 aligns across 16 bases. The ends lost 6 bases at V and 4 bases at J; junction bases unmatched: 6. The CDR3 covers 17 residues.

The sample holds a few counts of this clonotype. The rearrangement links TRBV24-1 to TRBJ1-1; maybe TRBD1 (6 bases). The CDR3 runs 14 residues. Trimming shortened V by 4 bases and J by 2 bases, and 10 bases separated the two germline ends. Germline CDR1 and CDR2: KGHDR and SFDVKD. The CDR3 sequence is CATSESGVNTEAFF. In nucleotides, the CDR3 is TGTGCCACCAGTGAATCAGGGGTTAACACTGAAGCTTTCTTT.

This clonotype was seen at least ten times. The genes are TRBV2 and TRBJ2-7; 10 nucleotides agree with TRBD1. Germline V gene sequence: CDR1 SNHLY, CDR2 FYNNEI. V was clipped by 5 bases and J by 7 bases; unmatched bases: 8. The CDR3 has 14 residues. The chain's CDR3 is CASSPGQGMSEQYF. CDR3 DNA sequence: TGTGCCAGCAGTCCGGGACAGGGGATGAGTGAGCAGTACTTC. The variable domain in full, with the rest retrieved from reference TRBV2 and TRBJ2-7, is EPEVTQTPSHQVTQMGQEVILRCVPISNHLYFYWYRQILGQKVEFLVSFYNNEISEKSEIFDDQFSVERPDGSNFTLKIRSTKLEDSAMYFCASSPGQGMSEQYFGPGTRLTVT.

This chain joins TRBV12-3 or TRBV12-4 and TRBJ2-1; D remains ambiguous. The CDR3 consists of 12 residues. V gave up 6 bases and J gave up 5 bases, with 8 bases separating them. The CDR3 sequence: CASRSADNEQFF. In DNA form, the CDR3 reads TGTGCCAGCAGAAGTGCGGACAATGAGCAGTTCTTC.

This clonotype was detected many times. V usage is TRBV7-2 and J usage is TRBJ2-7, with 10 bases matching TRBD2. Germline V lookup: CDR1 SGHTA, CDR2 FQGNSA. V was pared by 1 base and J by 6 bases, with 9 bases of the junction left unmatched. The CDR3 length is 16 residues. The CDR3 sequence: CASSLEGSGRASEQYF. CDR3 DNA: TGTGCCAGCAGCTTAGAAGGGAGCGGGAGGGCCTCCGAGCAGTACTTC.

This clonotype was observed a few times. The chain carries TRBV7-2 and TRBJ2-5; no clear D gene. Germline lookup yields CDR1 SGHTA and CDR2 FQGNSA. The CDR3 covers 14 residues. V was shortened by 2 bases and J by 2 bases, with 9 bases between the two germline ends. The CDR3 region has the DNA TGTGCCAGCAGCTTACGGGCGGAACAAGAGACCCAGTACTTC. It specifies CASSLRAEQETQYF.

A few counts support this clonotype. The chain couples TRBV5-1 to TRBJ2-5, with a weak D call TRBD2 (5 bases). The V end was cut by 0 bases, the J end by 1 base, with 13 bases between. The CDR3 sequence is 16 residues long. CDR1 and CDR2 from the germline V gene are SGHRS and YFSETQ. CDR3 protein: CASSLGFLASQETQYF. In DNA, the CDR3 is TGCGCCAGCAGCTTGGGGTTCCTAGCTTCCCAAGAGACCCAGTACTTC.

This chain connects TRBV5-1 to TRBJ1-1; D remains unclear. V lost 0 bases and J 0 bases, leaving 9 bases between the germline ends. The CDR3 extends over 15 amino acids. CDR1 and CDR2 from the germline V gene are SGHRS and YFSETQ. The CDR3 DNA follows: TGCGCCAGCAGCTTGGAACCAGCCATGAACACTGAAGCTTTCTTT. As protein: CASSLEPAMNTEAFF. The full variable domain, in which reference TRBV5-1 and TRBJ1-1 provide the parts outside the CDR3, is KAGVTQTPRYLIKTRGQQVTLSCSPISGHRSVSWYQQTPGQGLQFLFEYFSETQRNKGNFPGRFSGRQFSNSRSEMNVSTLELGDSALYLCASSLEPAMNTEAFFGQGTRLTVV.

The chain recombines TRBV14 with TRBJ2-3; no reliable D call. The CDR3 has 18 amino acids. The ends were cut back, 0 bases at V and 0 bases at J, with 16 bases in the middle. The V gene's germline CDR1 is SGHDN and CDR2 FVKESK. CDR3 nucleotide sequence: TGTGCCAGCAGCCAAGACCGGAGAAGTTTCTCTAGCACAGATACGCAGTATTTT. This codes for CASSQDRRSFSSTDTQYF.

The chain has TRBV6-5 and TRBJ2-1; 12 nucleotides line up with TRBD2. CDR1 MNHEY and CDR2 SVGAGI come from the germline V gene. This CDR3 has 19 residues. With 0 bases clipped from V and 7 bases from J, the junction kept 13 bases outside the gene matches. The CDR3 nucleotides read TGTGCCAGCAGTTACTCTCGCGCGACTAGCGGGAGACGGGGGAATGAGCAGTTCTTC. It codes for CASSYSRATSGRRGNEQFF.